Listed below are T cell receptor beta chains from one sample, sequenced in a study of blood T cell repertoires in COVID-19. The table came from immunoSEQ multiplex PCR; TCRdb's copy has only in-frame clones and leaves some out. Here the sample spans roughly 230,000 clones, approximately 80% being singletons. The sequenced sample consisted of peripheral blood. The receptor source for this set is a man aged 35 to 55 with acute or convalescent COVID-19. Each CDR3 is given with its conserved first and last residue. Fields, in order: V gene, J gene, D gene, clone size, CDR3 protein, CDR3 DNA. D genes are given only for firm matches. A row's size may be missing; if present it is once, few, many or a size class.

>TRBV6-4|TRBJ2-7|TRBD1|few
CASSKGQGSSYEQYF
TGTGCCAGCAGTAAAGGACAGGGGTCATCCTACGAGCAGTACTTC
>TRBV2|TRBJ2-3|TRBD1|NA
CASGKTGAGTDTQYF
TGTGCCAGCGGGAAGACAGGGGCCGGCACAGATACGCAGTATTTT
>TRBV28|TRBJ2-1|TRBD1|NA
CASSLYIGQGSYNEQFF
TGTGCCAGCAGTTTATACATTGGACAGGGGAGCTACAATGAGCAGTTCTTC
>TRBV5-1|TRBJ2-7|NA|NA
CASSPGQGGEQYF
TGCGCCAGCAGCCCCGGACAAGGGGGCGAGCAGTACTTC
>TRBV7-2|TRBJ2-2|TRBD1|NA
CASSFTGGGNTGELFF
TGTGCCAGCAGCTTTACAGGGGGAGGAAACACCGGGGAGCTGTTTTTT
>TRBV27|TRBJ1-5|NA|NA
CATGGGNQPQHF
TGTGCCACTGGGGGGGGCAATCAGCCCCAGCATTTT
>TRBV6-4|TRBJ1-1|TRBD1|once
CASSPDRGKTEAFF
TGTGCCAGCAGCCCCGACAGGGGGAAAACTGAAGCTTTCTTT
>TRBV9|TRBJ2-7|TRBD1|few
CASSPPAGGPYEQYF
TGTGCCAGCAGCCCCCCGGCAGGGGGCCCCTACGAGCAGTACTTC
>TRBV13|TRBJ2-1|TRBD1|NA
CASSLGQGNYNEQFF
TGTGCCAGCAGCTTGGGACAGGGAAACTACAATGAGCAGTTCTTC
>TRBV6-4|TRBJ2-3|TRBD1|NA
CASRRQGGGTDTQYF
TGTGCCAGCAGAAGACAGGGGGGGGGCACAGATACGCAGTATTTT
>TRBV5-5|TRBJ1-5|TRBD1|NA
CASSLGLQGGQPQHF
TGTGCCAGCAGCTTGGGTCTCCAGGGGGGCCAGCCCCAGCATTTT
>TRBV27|TRBJ1-2|TRBD1|NA
CASSPRTGVADIYGYTF
TGTGCCAGCAGTCCCCGGACAGGGGTGGCCGATATCTATGGCTACACCTTC
>TRBV5-1|TRBJ2-7|TRBD1|NA
CASSLAGQVFYEQYF
TGCGCCAGCAGCTTGGCGGGACAGGTTTTCTACGAGCAGTACTTC
>TRBV6-5|TRBJ1-1|NA|NA
CASSRVGVSNTEAFF
TGTGCCAGCAGTAGGGTGGGAGTGTCGAACACTGAAGCTTTCTTT
>TRBV24-1|TRBJ2-5|TRBD2|NA
CATSSITSDQETQYF
TGTGCCACCAGTTCCATTACTAGCGACCAAGAGACCCAGTACTTC
>TRBV4-2|TRBJ1-2|NA|few
CASSQDQGIGGRNYGYTF
TGTGCCAGCAGCCAAGATCAGGGTATCGGGGGGCGGAATTATGGCTACACCTTC
>TRBV10-1|TRBJ1-1|NA|NA
CASSEILIKNTEAFF
TGCGCCAGCAGTGAAATCCTTATAAAGAACACTGAAGCTTTCTTT